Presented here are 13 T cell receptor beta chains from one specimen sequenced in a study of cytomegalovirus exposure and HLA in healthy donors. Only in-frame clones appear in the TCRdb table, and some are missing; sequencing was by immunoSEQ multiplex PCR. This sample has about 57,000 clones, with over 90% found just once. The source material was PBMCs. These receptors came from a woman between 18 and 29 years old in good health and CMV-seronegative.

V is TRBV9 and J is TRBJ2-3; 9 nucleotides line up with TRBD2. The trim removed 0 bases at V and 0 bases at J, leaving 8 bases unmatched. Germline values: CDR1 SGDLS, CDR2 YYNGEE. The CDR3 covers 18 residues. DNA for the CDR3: TGTGCCAGCAGCGTAGGCCCAGCGGGGGGCACGAGCACAGATACGCAGTATTTT. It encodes CASSVGPAGGTSTDTQYF.

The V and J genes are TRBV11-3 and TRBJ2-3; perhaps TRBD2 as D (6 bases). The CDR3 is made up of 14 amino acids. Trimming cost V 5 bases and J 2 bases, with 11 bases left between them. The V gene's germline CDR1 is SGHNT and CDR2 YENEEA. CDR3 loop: CASSPRGYTDTQYF. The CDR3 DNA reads TGTGCCAGCAGCCCCCGGGGGTACACAGATACGCAGTATTTT.

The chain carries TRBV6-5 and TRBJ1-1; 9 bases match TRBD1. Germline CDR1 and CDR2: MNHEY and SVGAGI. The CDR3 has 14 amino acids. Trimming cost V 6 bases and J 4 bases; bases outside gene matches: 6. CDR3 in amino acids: CASRDRGGGTEAFF. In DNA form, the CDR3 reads TGTGCCAGCAGGGACAGGGGCGGCGGCACTGAAGCTTTCTTT.

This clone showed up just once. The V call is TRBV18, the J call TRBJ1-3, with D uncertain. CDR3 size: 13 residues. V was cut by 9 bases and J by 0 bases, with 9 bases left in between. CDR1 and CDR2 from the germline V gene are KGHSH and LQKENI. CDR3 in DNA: TGTGCCAGTACTGGAGGCTCTGGAAACACCATATATTTT. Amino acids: CASTGGSGNTIYF.

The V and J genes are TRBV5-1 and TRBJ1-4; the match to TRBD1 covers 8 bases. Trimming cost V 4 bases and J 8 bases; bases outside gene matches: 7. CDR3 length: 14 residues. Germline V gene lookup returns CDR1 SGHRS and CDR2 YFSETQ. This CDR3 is CASSPTGEEEKLFF. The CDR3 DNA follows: TGCGCCAGCAGCCCGACAGGGGAGGAGGAAAAACTGTTTTTT.

In nucleotides, the CDR3 is TGTGCCAGCAAGGGACTGCTGGACCTCGAAGAGACCCAGTACTTC. Translation: CASKGLLDLEETQYF. This chain uses TRBV5-8 with TRBJ2-5, with D maybe TRBD2 (6 bases). Germline V gene lookup returns CDR1 SGHTS and CDR2 YDEGEE. The CDR3 sequence is 15 residues long. The V gene lost 6 bases and the J gene lost 3 bases, with 18 bases spanning the gap.

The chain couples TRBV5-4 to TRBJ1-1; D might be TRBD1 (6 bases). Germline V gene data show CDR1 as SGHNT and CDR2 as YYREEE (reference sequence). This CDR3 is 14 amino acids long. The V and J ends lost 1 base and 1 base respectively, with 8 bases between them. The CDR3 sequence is CASSLTGTNTEAFF. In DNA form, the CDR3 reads TGTGCCAGCAGCTTGACAGGGACGAACACTGAAGCTTTCTTT.

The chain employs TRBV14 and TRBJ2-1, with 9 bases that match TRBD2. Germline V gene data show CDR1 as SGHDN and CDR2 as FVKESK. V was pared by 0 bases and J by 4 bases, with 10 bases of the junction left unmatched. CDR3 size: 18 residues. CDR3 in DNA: TGTGCCAGCAGCCAAGATATAGTTGGCGGGAGGGTTTACAATGAGCAGTTCTTC. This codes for CASSQDIVGGRVYNEQFF.

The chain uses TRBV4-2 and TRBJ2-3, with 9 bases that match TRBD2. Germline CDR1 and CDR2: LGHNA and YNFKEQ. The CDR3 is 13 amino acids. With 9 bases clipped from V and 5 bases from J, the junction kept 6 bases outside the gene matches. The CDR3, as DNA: TGTGCCAGTGCTTTAGCGGGGGAAGATACGCAGTATTTT. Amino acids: CASALAGEDTQYF.

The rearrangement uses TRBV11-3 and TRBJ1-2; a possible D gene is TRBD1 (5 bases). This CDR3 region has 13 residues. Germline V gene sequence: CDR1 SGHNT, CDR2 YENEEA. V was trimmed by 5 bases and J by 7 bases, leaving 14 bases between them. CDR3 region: CASSPGGVVGYTF. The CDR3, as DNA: TGTGCCAGCAGCCCGGGGGGGGTCGTTGGCTACACCTTC.

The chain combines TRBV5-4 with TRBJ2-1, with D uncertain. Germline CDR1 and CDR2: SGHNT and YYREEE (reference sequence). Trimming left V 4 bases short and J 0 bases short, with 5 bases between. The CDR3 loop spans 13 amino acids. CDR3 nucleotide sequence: TGTGCCAGCAGCCCCCGCTCCTACAATGAGCAGTTCTTC. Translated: CASSPRSYNEQFF. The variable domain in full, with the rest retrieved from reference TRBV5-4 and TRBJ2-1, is ETGVTQSPTHLIKTRGQQVTLRCSSQSGHNTVSWYQQALGQGPQFIFQYYREEENGRGNFPPRFSGLQFPNYSSELNVNALELDDSALYLCASSPRSYNEQFFGPGTRLTVL.

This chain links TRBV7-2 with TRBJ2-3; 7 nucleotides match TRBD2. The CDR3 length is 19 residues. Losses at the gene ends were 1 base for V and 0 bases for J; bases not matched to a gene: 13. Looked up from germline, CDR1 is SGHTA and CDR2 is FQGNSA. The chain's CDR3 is CASSLVPGFYSGSTDTQYF. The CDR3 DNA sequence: TGTGCCAGCAGCTTAGTTCCCGGCTTCTATAGCGGGAGCACAGATACGCAGTATTTT. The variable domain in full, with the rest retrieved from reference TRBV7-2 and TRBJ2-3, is GAGVSQSPSNKVTEKGKDVELRCDPISGHTALYWYRQSLGQGLEFLIYFQGNSAPDKSGLPSDRFSAERTGGSVSTLTIQRTQQEDSAVYLCASSLVPGFYSGSTDTQYFGPGTRLTVL.

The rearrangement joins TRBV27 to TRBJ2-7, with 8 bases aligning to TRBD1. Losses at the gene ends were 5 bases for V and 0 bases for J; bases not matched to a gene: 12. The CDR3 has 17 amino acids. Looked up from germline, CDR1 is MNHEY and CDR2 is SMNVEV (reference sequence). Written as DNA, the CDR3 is TGTGCCAGCAGTCCCCTCCCAGACAGGGGACACTCCTACGAGCAGTACGTC. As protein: CASSPLPDRGHSYEQYV.